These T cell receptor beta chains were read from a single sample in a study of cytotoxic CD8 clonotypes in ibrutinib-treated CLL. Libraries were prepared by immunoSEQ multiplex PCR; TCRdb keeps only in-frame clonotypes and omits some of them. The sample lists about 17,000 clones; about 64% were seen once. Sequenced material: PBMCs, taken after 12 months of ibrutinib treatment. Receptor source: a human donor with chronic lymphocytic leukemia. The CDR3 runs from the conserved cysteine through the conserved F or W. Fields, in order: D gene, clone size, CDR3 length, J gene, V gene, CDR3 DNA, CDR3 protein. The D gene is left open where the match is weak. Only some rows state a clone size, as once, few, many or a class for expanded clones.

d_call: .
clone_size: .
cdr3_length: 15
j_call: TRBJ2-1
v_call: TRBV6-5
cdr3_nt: TGTGCCAGCAGACCCACTAGCAAATCCTACAATGAGCAGTTCTTC
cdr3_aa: CASRPTSKSYNEQFF

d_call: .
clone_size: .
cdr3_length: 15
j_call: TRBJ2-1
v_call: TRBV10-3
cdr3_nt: TGTGCCATCAGTGAGTCGAGCGAGAGGGCTCATGAGCAGTTCTTC
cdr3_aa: CAISESSERAHEQFF

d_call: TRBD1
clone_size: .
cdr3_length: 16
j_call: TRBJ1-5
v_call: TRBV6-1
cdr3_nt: TGTGCCATCAGTGAATCCGGGACAGGGGGCGTTCAGCCCCAGCATTTT
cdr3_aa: CAISESGTGGVQPQHF

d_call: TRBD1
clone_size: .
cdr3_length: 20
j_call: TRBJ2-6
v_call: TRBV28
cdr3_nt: TGTGCCAGCAGCTCACGCGAAGGGGGCTTCTCAGACTCTGGGGCCAACGTCCTGACTTTC
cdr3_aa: CASSSREGGFSDSGANVLTF

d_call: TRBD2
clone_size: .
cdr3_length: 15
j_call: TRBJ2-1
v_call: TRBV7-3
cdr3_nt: TGTGCCAGCAGTAGAGGGAGCGGGAGGGCCCCTGAGCAGTTCTTC
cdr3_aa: CASSRGSGRAPEQFF

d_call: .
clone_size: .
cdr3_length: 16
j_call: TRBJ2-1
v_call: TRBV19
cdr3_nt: TGTGCCAGTAGTATAGGAGAGGGAGTGTGGTACAATGAGCAGTTCTTC
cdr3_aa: CASSIGEGVWYNEQFF

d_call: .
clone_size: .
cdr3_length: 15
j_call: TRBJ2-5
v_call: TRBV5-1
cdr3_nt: TGCGCCAGCAGCTTGGGGGAAGGGGCCGGTGAGACCCAGTACTTC
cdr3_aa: CASSLGEGAGETQYF

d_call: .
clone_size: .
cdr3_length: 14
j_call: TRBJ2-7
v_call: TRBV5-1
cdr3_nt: TGCGCCAGCAGCTTTGCCTTAACGGGAAACGAGCAGTACTTC
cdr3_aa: CASSFALTGNEQYF

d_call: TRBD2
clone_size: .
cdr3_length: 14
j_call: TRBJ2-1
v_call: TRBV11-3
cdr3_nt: TGTGCCAGCAGCTCGGGACTAGCGTACAATGAGCAGTTCTTC
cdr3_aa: CASSSGLAYNEQFF

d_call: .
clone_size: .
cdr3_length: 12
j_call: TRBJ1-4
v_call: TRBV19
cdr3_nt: TGTGCCATCCGAAGGGGTCAGGAAAAACTGTTTTTT
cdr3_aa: CAIRRGQEKLFF

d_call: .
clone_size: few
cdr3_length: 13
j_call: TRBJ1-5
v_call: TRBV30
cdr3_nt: TGTGCCTGGAGTGTCGGTCCGAATCAGCCCCAGCATTTT
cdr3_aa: CAWSVGPNQPQHF

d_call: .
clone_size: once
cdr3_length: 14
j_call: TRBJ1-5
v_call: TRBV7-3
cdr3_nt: TGTGCCAGCAGCTTATCGGAGAACGATCAGCCCCAGCATTTT
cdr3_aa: CASSLSENDQPQHF

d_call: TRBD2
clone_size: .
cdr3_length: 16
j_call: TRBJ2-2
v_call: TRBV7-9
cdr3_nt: TGTGCCAGCAGGCCCCCTAGCGGGAGATGGCCCGGGGAGCTGTTTTTT
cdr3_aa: CASRPPSGRWPGELFF

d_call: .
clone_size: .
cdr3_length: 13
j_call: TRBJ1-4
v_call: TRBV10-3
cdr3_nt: TGTGCCATCAGTGACTTGGGACCCGAAAAACTGTTTTTT
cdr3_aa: CAISDLGPEKLFF

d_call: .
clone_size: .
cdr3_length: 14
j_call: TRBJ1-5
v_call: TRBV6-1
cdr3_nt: TGTGCCACCGAAGACAGGTCCCGCAATCAGCCCCAGCATTTT
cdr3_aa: CATEDRSRNQPQHF

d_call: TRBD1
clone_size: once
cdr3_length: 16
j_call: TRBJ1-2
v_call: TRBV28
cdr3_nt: TGTGCCAGCAGTTCTCGGACAGGATCGGGACTCCGCGGCTACACCTTC
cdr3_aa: CASSSRTGSGLRGYTF

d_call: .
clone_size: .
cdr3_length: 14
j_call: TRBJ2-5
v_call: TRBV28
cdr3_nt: TGTGCCAGCAGTTTGAGAGGGGTCGAAGAGACCCAGTACTTC
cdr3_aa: CASSLRGVEETQYF

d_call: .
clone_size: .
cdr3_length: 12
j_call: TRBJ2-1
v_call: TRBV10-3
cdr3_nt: TGTGCCATCGGCCCACTTAGTCTTGAGCAGTTCTTC
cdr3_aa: CAIGPLSLEQFF

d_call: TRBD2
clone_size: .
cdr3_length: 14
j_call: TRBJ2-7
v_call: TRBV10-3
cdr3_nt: TGTGCCATCAGCTCCCCCCGGAGTAGCGGGAGTGAGTACTTC
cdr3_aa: CAISSPRSSGSEYF

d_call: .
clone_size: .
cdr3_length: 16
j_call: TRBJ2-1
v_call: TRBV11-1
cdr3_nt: TGTGCCAGCAGCTTATCCCTTGTGAGCTCCTACAATGAGCAGTTCTTC
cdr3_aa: CASSLSLVSSYNEQFF

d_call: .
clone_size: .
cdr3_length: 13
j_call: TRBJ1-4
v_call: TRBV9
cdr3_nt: TGTGCCAGCAGCTCTCGACAGGATGAAAAACTGTTTTTT
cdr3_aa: CASSSRQDEKLFF

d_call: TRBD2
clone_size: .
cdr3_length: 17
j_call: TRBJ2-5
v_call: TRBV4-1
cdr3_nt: TGCGCCAGCAGCCAAGAACGGACTAGCGGTTCGCTTGAGACCCAGTACTTC
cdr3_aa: CASSQERTSGSLETQYF

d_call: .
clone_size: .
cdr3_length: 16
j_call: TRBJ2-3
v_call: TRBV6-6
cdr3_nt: TGTGCCAGCAGTTCAGCTAGCTCGTTGGGCACAGATACGCAGTATTTT
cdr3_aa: CASSSASSLGTDTQYF

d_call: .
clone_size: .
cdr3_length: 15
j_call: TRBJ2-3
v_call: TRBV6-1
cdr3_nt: TGTGCCAGCAGTGGGTGGGGGGATCGCACAGATACGCAGTATTTT
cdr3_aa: CASSGWGDRTDTQYF

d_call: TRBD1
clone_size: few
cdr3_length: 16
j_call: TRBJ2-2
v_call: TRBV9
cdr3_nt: TGTGCCAGCAGCGTAATGACAGGGAGTTCCGCCGGGGAGCTGTTTTTT
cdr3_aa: CASSVMTGSSAGELFF

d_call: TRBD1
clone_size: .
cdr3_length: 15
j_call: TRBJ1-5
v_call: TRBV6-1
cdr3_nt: TGTGCCAGCAGACGGACAGGTTATAGCAATCAGCCCCAGCATTTT
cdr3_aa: CASRRTGYSNQPQHF

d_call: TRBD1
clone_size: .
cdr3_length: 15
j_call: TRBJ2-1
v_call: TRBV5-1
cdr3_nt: TGCGCCAGCAGCTTGCCGACAGGGGTCTACAATGAGCAGTTCTTC
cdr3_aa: CASSLPTGVYNEQFF

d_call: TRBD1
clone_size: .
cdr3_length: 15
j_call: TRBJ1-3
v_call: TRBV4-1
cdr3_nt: TGCGCCAGCAGCCTTGAAACAGGGGGTGGAAACACCATATATTTT
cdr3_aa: CASSLETGGGNTIYF

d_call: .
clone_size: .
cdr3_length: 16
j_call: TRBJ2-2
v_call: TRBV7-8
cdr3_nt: TGTGCCAGCAGCTCCAATAGGGGGAGGGCGGCCGGGGAGCTGTTTTTT
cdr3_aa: CASSSNRGRAAGELFF

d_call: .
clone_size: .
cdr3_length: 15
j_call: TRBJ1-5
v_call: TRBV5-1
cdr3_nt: TGCGCCAGCAGCTTCTCTGGGGATACCGCCCAGCCCCAGCATTTT
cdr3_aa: CASSFSGDTAQPQHF

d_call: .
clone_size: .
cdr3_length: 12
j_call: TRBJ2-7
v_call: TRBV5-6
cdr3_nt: TGTGCCAGAAGGGCAGGCTCCTACGAGCAGTACTTC
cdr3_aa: CARRAGSYEQYF

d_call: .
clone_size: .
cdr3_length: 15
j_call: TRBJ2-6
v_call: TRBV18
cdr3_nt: TGTGCCAGCTCGCCTCAGGGTCTGAAGGCCAACGTCCTGACTTTC
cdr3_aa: CASSPQGLKANVLTF

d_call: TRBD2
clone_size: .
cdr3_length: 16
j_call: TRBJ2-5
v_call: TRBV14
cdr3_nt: TGTGCCAGCAGCCAAGGAGTGACTAGCGGGAGGGAGACCCAGTACTTC
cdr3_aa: CASSQGVTSGRETQYF

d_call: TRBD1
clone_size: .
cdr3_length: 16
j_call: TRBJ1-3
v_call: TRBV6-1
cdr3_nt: TGTGCCAGCAGTGAAGTAGCGGGACAGGGGAGAAACACCATATATTTT
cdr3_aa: CASSEVAGQGRNTIYF

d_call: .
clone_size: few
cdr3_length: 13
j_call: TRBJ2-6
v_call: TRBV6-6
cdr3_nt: TGTGCCAGCACAGAACAGTCCCCCGGCGTCCTGACTTTC
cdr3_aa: CASTEQSPGVLTF

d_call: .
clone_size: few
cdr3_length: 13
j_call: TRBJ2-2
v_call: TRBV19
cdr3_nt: TGTGCCAGTAACCCGGCGAACACCGGGGAGCTGTTTTTT
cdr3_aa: CASNPANTGELFF

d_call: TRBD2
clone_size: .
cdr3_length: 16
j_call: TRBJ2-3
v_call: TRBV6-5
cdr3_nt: TGTGCCAGCAGTTATTCCGGGACTAGCGGCACAGATACGCAGTATTTT
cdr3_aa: CASSYSGTSGTDTQYF

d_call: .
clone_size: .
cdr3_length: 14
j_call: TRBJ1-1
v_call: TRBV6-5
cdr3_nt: TGTGCCAGCAGCTCGAACGCGAGGCTGATCCAAGCTTTCTTT
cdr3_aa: CASSSNARLIQAFF

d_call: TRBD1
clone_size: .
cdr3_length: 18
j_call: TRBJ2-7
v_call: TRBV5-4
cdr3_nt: TGTGCCAGCAGCTTGGGAAGTGGGCTGGTGAGGGGGCTGTACGAGCAGTACTTC
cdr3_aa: CASSLGSGLVRGLYEQYF

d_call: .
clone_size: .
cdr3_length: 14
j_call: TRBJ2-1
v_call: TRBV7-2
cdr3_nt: TGTGCCAGCAGCTTTTCAGGGGTTGAGGGTGAGCAGTTCTTC
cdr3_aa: CASSFSGVEGEQFF

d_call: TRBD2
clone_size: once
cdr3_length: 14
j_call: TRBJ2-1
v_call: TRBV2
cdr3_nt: TGTGCCAGCAGCCCTACTAGCCTAGCGGGTGAGCAGTTCTTC
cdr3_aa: CASSPTSLAGEQFF

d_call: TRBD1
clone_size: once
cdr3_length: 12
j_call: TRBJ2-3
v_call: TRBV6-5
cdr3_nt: TGTGCCAGCAGCCAGGGGGCAGATACGCAGTATTTT
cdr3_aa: CASSQGADTQYF

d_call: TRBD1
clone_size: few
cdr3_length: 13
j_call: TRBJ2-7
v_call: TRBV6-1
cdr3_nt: TGTGCCAGCAGACCCGGACAGGACTACGAGCAGTACTTC
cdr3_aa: CASRPGQDYEQYF

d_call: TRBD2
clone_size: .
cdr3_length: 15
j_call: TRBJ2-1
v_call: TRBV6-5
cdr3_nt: TGTGCCAGCAGGGAAACTAGCGGGATGTCTGATGAGCAGTTCTTC
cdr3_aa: CASRETSGMSDEQFF

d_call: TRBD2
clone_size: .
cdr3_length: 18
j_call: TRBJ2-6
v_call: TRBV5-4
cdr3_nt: TGTGCCAGCAGCCCCCCGACTAGCGGGAGCTTTGGGGCCAACGTCCTGACTTTC
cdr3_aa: CASSPPTSGSFGANVLTF